This T cell receptor (beta chain) was documented in a study of CD8+ T cells in alopecia areata. The CDR3 has 16 amino acids. Germline CDR1 is SGHRS and CDR2 is YFSETQ. Trimming cost V 4 bases and J 4 bases, with 17 bases left between them. This clone was counted a few times. Once RNA had been extracted, it was reverse transcribed into cDNA to act as the sequencing template. TCRdb's table, derived via immunoSEQ multiplex PCR, lists solely in-frame clones and lacks some. The data contain 100,000 to 150,000 clones, around 60% of them seen just once; the ten biggest clones take up 4.5%. The chain uses TRBV5-1 and TRBJ2-2; D is perhaps TRBD1 or TRBD2 (6 bases each). The sequenced sample was CD4+ T cells sorted from blood, obtained at week 0. The TCR was taken from a human donor with alopecia areata. The CDR3 DNA reads as TGCGCCAGCAGCCCATTTGGGGGGCGTAGCACCGGGGAGCTGTTTTTT. Protein: CASSPFGGRSTGELFF.